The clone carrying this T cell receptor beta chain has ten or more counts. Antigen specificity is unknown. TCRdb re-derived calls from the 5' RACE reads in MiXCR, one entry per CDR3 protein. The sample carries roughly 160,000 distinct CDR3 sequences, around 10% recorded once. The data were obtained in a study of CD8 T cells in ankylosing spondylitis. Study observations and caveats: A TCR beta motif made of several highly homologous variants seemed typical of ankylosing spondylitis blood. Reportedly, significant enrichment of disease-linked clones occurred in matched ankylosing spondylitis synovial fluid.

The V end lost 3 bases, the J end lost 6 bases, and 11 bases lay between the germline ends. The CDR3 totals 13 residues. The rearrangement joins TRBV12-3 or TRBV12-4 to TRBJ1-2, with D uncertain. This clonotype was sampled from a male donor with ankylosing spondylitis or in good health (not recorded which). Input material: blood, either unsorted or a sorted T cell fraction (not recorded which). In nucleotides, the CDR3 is TGTGCCAGCAGTTTTGGGCACGCGGATGGCTACACCTTC. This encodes CASSFGHADGYTF.